The present T cell receptor (beta chain) was sequenced within a study of T cell repertoires in cytomegalovirus infection. A note on this clonotype: As yet, its antigen is unknown.

The V segment lost 5 bases and the J segment 4 bases; nucleotides outside the gene matches: 16. The germline V gene has CDR1 SGHTA and CDR2 FQGNSA. The CDR3 runs 19 residues. MiXCR was run by TCRdb on the reads, yielding one entry per CDR3 protein. The top ten clones hold about an eighth of a sample with 750,000 to 900,000 distinct CDR3 sequences, about 27% of them seen once. This TCR was sampled from a human donor in good health (CMV status not recorded). Some clones in this sample may be carry-over from other donors' samples. Specimen: cultured CD8+ T cells from PBMCs, collected from culture after CMV antigen stimulation. The V call is TRBV7-2, the J call TRBJ2-3; TRBD2 aligns across 12 bases. The CDR3 DNA reads as TGTGCCAGCAGCGGAGAGGCCCGAGGTACTAGCGGGGGGCCAGATACGCAGTATTTT. Protein sequence: CASSGEARGTSGGPDTQYF.